The clone carrying this TCR beta chain was observed at least ten times. Antigen specificity is unknown. The record originates from a study of T-cell reconstitution after alpha-beta-depleted transplantation in children. Study outcomes and limitations: TCRbeta diversity was high at day 60 in some patients (a result of surviving recipient T cells and thymic progenitors). Newly generated T cells supplied most T-cell counts and diversity one year post-transplant. Expanded clones from the graft, numbering several hundred, reportedly supplied alpha-beta T cells about two months after transplant.

As it was prepared, the TCRbeta library received unique molecular identifiers. TCRdb reprocessed the PCR reads via MiXCR and lists one record per CDR3 protein. Among over 150,000 distinct CDR3 sequences, approximately 10% were seen once, and the ten largest hold about 13%. The sequence was collected from a boy aged 2-15 years with acute myeloid leukemia, due to receive a stem cell transplant. Sample: PBMCs, taken before TCRalphabeta/CD19-depleted stem cell transplant.

This CDR3 reads CATEAAGRETQYF. In nucleotides, the CDR3 is TGTGCCACCGAAGCGGCGGGGCGGGAGACCCAGTACTTC. V usage is TRBV24-1 and J usage is TRBJ2-5; D is perhaps TRBD2 (6 bases). V dropped 9 bases and J dropped 5 bases, with 15 bases sitting between them. Germline V lookup: CDR1 KGHDR, CDR2 SFDVKD. The CDR3 consists of 13 residues.